The TCR beta chain described here comes from a study of monozygotic twins with inflammatory bowel disease. Per germline, CDR1 LGHDT and CDR2 YNNKEL (reference sequence). The CDR3 length is 15 residues. Whole-study findings and limits: Differing T cell subtypes remained indistinguishable. Healthy twins shared more clonotypes with others than IBD patients, most markedly active ones.

Whole-blood total RNA was extracted without T cell sorting. Template switching incorporated UMIs with a 6-nucleotide sample barcode. TCRdb reprocessed the 5' RACE reads; each CDR3 protein has one entry and no DNA is given. In total, the table holds about 130,000 distinct CDR3 sequences. Turning to this clonotype: Antigen unknown.

Sequencing used blood. This chain connects TRBV3-1 to TRBJ1-5; without DNA, the TCRdb call of TRBD1 cannot be checked. The TCR sequence derives from a human donor with ulcerative colitis or Crohn's disease, or a healthy co-twin of an affected twin (not recorded which). The CDR3 protein is CASSQDPWSRGPQHF.